This passage covers 21 T cell receptor beta chains from one sample sequenced in a study of blood T cell repertoires in COVID-19 (dated by TCRdb to about 2020). The method behind the library was the immunoSEQ multiplex PCR assay. TCRdb re-hosts the immuneACCESS table, in-frame sequences only. Its copies lack some clones; in the studies checked, an unresolved V gene accounts for under half of them, and the cause for the rest is not known. The sample profile shows about 200,000 clones; around 85% of them were found once. Of the sample, 3.5% to 4% falls within the top ten clones. What was sequenced was PBMCs or T cells enriched from blood (not recorded which). The receptor source for this set is a woman between 40 and 55 years old with acute COVID-19.

The gene calls are TRBV11-2 and TRBJ2-7, with 10 positions matching TRBD1. Per the germline V gene, CDR1 is SGHAT and CDR2 is FQNNGV. The CDR3 covers 18 residues. Trimming cost V 3 bases and J 4 bases; bases outside gene matches: 15. The CDR3 sequence is CASSFGDRGPGKLYEQYF. For the CDR3, the DNA is TGTGCCAGCAGCTTTGGGGACAGGGGCCCGGGAAAGCTATACGAGCAGTACTTC.

This clone was recorded a few times. The genes are TRBV2 and TRBJ1-5, with D perhaps TRBD1 (5 bases). Germline values: CDR1 SNHLY, CDR2 FYNNEI. The CDR3 is 14 residues long. V was pared by 7 bases and J by 2 bases, with 12 bases between. The CDR3 DNA sequence: TGTGCCAGCACCTCAGGGTCCGGCAATCAGCCCCAGCATTTT. It specifies CASTSGSGNQPQHF.

This clone has a single count. The genes are TRBV28 and TRBJ2-1; 8 nucleotides line up with TRBD2. The CDR3 runs 15 residues. After removal of 4 bases from V and 6 bases from J, the junction contained 8 bases not matched to a gene. Germline loops: CDR1 MDHEN, CDR2 SYDVKM. In nucleotides, the CDR3 is TGTGCCAGCAGTTCCCCGGGACTAGAGATCAATGAGCAGTTCTTC. Translating gives CASSSPGLEINEQFF. The entire variable domain, with the rest obtained from reference TRBV28 and TRBJ2-1, is as follows: DVKVTQSSRYLVKRTGEKVFLECVQDMDHENMFWYRQDPGLGLRLIYFSYDVKMKEKGDIPEGYSVSREKKERFSLILESASTNQTSMYLCASSSPGLEINEQFFGPGTRLTVL.

There are a few counts of this clone. This chain uses TRBV28 with TRBJ2-2; no reliable D call. The germline V gene encodes CDR1 MDHEN and CDR2 SYDVKM. V was pared by 5 bases and J by 2 bases, with 12 bases between. The CDR3 spans 15 residues. This chain's CDR3 is CASSMTLLNTGELFF. The CDR3, as DNA: TGTGCCAGCAGTATGACTCTCCTAAACACCGGGGAGCTGTTTTTT.

This clone showed up just a few times. The rearrangement uses TRBV3-1 (or the pseudogene TRBV3-2) and TRBJ2-3, with 8 bases lining up with TRBD1. The CDR3 has 15 residues. The V segment lost 2 bases and the J segment 3 bases; nucleotides outside the gene matches: 4. Germline V gene sequence: CDR1 LGHDT, CDR2 YNNKEL (reference sequence). CDR3 sequence (DNA): TGTGCCAGCAGCCAAAGGACAGGGTATACAGATACGCAGTATTTT. Translated, it gives CASSQRTGYTDTQYF.

This clone appeared a few times. V usage is TRBV3-1 (or the pseudogene TRBV3-2) and J usage is TRBJ1-6; D is uncertain. CDR3 length: 16 amino acids. Germline CDR1 and CDR2: LGHDT and YNNKEL (reference sequence). V lost 4 bases and J 4 bases, leaving 14 bases between the germline ends. Here the CDR3 reads CASSPSAVTYNSPLHF. The CDR3 region has the DNA TGTGCCAGCAGCCCTTCTGCAGTGACATATAATTCACCCCTCCACTTT.

This clone showed up just once. The chain couples TRBV7-9 to TRBJ2-2; no clear D gene. The CDR3 length is 15 residues. Germline-derived CDR1 and CDR2 are SEHNR and FQNEAQ (reference sequence). V lost 5 bases and J 5 bases, leaving 15 bases between the germline ends. The CDR3 here is CASSPGFSETGELFF. The CDR3 bases are TGTGCCAGCAGCCCAGGATTTTCAGAGACCGGGGAGCTGTTTTTT.

This chain joins TRBV5-5 and TRBJ2-7, with 8 bases identical to TRBD1. There are 15 residues in the CDR3. From germline, CDR1 is SGHKS and CDR2 YYEKEE (reference sequence). J lost 2 bases, V lost 4 bases, and 8 bases had no gene match. The CDR3 protein is CASSPGQGTAYEQYF. Here the CDR3 DNA reads TGTGCCAGCAGCCCCGGACAGGGAACAGCCTACGAGCAGTACTTC.

This clone occurred once. This chain connects TRBV18 to TRBJ1-6; tentatively, D is TRBD1 (6 bases). V lost 0 bases and J 5 bases, leaving 11 bases between the germline ends. CDR1 is KGHSH, CDR2 LQKENI, per germline. This CDR3 spans 16 amino acids. This CDR3 reads CASSPPGQRDNSPLHF. The CDR3 coding sequence is TGTGCCAGCTCACCACCAGGACAGAGAGATAATTCACCCCTCCACTTT.

The chain has TRBV24-1 and TRBJ1-5, with 8 bases lining up with TRBD1. CDR1 and CDR2 (germline): KGHDR, SFDVKD. This CDR3 has 14 residues. With V trimmed by 7 bases and J by 2 bases, 3 bases remained unmatched. Here the CDR3 reads CATRGQGGNQPQHF. CDR3 in DNA: TGTGCCACCAGAGGACAGGGTGGCAATCAGCCCCAGCATTTT.

A note on this clone: Relative to the germline gene, one junction end is altered; a read error may explain this. The chain is built from TRBV28 and TRBJ2-3; TRBD1 might be the D (5 bases). The CDR3 runs 14 residues. The V gene's germline CDR1 is MDHEN and CDR2 SYDVKM. CDR3 region: CASSLGWGTATQYF. CDR3 in DNA: TGTGCCAGCAGTTTAGGGTGGGGCACAGCTACGCAGTATTTT.

V and J are TRBV4-1 and TRBJ2-3; 13 nucleotides match TRBD2. CDR1 MGHRA and CDR2 YSYEKL come from the germline V gene. V dropped 5 bases and J dropped 1; count of bases not matched to a gene: 3. CDR3 length: 16 residues. The CDR3 nucleotides are TGCGCCAGCAGCTTAGGACTAGCGGGAGGCACAGATACGCAGTATTTT. It codes for CASSLGLAGGTDTQYF.

This chain connects TRBV2 to TRBJ1-2, with TRBD1 matching 8 bases. The germline V gene has CDR1 SNHLY and CDR2 FYNNEI. The CDR3 extends over 16 amino acids. Unmatched junction bases numbered 9, after V lost 4 bases and J lost 2 bases. CDR3 amino acids: CASSVQLQGENYGYTF. The CDR3 coding sequence is TGTGCCAGCAGTGTCCAACTACAGGGGGAGAACTATGGCTACACCTTC. Full variable domain (missing parts from reference TRBV2 and TRBJ1-2): EPEVTQTPSHQVTQMGQEVILRCVPISNHLYFYWYRQILGQKVEFLVSFYNNEISEKSEIFDDQFSVERPDGSNFTLKIRSTKLEDSAMYFCASSVQLQGENYGYTFGSGTRLTVV.

The chain couples TRBV7-3 to TRBJ2-7, with TRBD2 matching 8 bases. CDR1 SGHTA and CDR2 FQGTGA come from the germline V gene. J lost 9 bases, V lost 5 bases, and 12 bases had no gene match. The CDR3 covers 14 residues. The chain's CDR3 is CASSPAPGLEAQYF. CDR3 nucleotides: TGTGCCAGCAGCCCAGCCCCGGGACTAGAGGCGCAGTACTTC.

The V and J genes are TRBV5-1 and TRBJ2-2; possibly TRBD2 for D (5 bases). The CDR3 is 16 amino acids. Germline V gene sequence: CDR1 SGHRS, CDR2 YFSETQ. Trimming removed 0 bases at V and 5 bases at J, with 14 bases between. CDR3 nucleotide sequence: TGCGCCAGCAGCTTGGTGTTACCGAGCGGAACCGGGGAGCTGTTTTTT. This encodes CASSLVLPSGTGELFF.

The chain links TRBV28 to TRBJ1-2, with TRBD1 as a possible D gene (5 bases). This CDR3 is 16 amino acids long. Germline V lookup: CDR1 MDHEN, CDR2 SYDVKM. The germline V and J ends were trimmed by 6 bases and 2 bases, with 19 bases remaining between them. For the CDR3, the DNA is TGTGCCAGCAGCCCCTCTCGGACAAATATCAACTATGGCTACACCTTC. This encodes CASSPSRTNINYGYTF.

V gene TRBV10-3 combines with J gene TRBJ1-2, with 8 bases fitting TRBD1. Germline V gives CDR1 ENHRY, CDR2 SYGVKD. V lost 3 bases, J lost 5 bases, and 2 bases stayed unmatched. This CDR3 is 13 amino acids long. Here the CDR3 reads CAISEQGVYGYTF. CDR3 DNA: TGTGCCATCAGTGAACAGGGGGTTTATGGCTACACCTTC.

The gene calls are TRBV24-1 and TRBJ1-5; TRBD1 matches at 7 bases. CDR1 KGHDR and CDR2 SFDVKD come from the germline V gene. The CDR3 extends over 16 amino acids. J lost 1 base, V lost 10 bases, and 12 bases had no gene match. CDR3: CATNRDSRLSNQPQHF. CDR3 nucleotides: TGTGCCACAAACCGGGACAGTCGTCTGAGCAATCAGCCCCAGCATTTT.

The rearrangement uses TRBV7-3 and TRBJ2-1; D unclear. The CDR3 extends over 12 amino acids. The V gene's germline CDR1 is SGHTA and CDR2 FQGTGA. V was trimmed by 4 bases and J by 6 bases, leaving 7 bases between them. In nucleotides, the CDR3 is TGTGCCAGCAGCTCCGGTACCAATGAGCAGTTCTTC. Translation gives CASSSGTNEQFF.

This clone was counted once. The chain recombines TRBV3-1 (or the pseudogene TRBV3-2) with TRBJ1-5, with D unclear. V lost 2 bases to trimming and J lost 7 bases, with 9 bases between them. The length of the CDR3 is 13 residues. Germline CDR1 reads LGHDT; CDR2 reads YNNKEL (reference sequence). The CDR3 here is CASSQSYRQPQHF. CDR3 coding DNA: TGTGCCAGCAGCCAATCCTATCGACAGCCCCAGCATTTT.

A single count supports this clone. The CDR3: CASIPGLAGGGGSYNEQFF. The CDR3 DNA follows: TGTGCCAGCATCCCGGGACTAGCGGGAGGAGGTGGTTCCTACAATGAGCAGTTCTTC. The chain couples TRBV6-4 to TRBJ2-1; 15 bases fit TRBD2. Germline CDR1 is MRHNA and CDR2 is SNTAGT. V dropped 7 bases and J dropped 1; count of bases not matched to a gene: 11. The CDR3 sequence is 19 residues long.